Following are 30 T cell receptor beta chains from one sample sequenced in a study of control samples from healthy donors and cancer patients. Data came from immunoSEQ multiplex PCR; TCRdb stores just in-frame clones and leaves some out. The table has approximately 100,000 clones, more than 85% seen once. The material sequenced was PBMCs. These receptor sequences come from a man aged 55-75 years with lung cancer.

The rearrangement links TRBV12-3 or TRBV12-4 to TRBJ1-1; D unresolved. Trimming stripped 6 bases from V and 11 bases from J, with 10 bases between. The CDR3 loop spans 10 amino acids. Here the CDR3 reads CASSLAGAFF. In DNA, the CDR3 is TGTGCCAGCAGCCTGGCCGGTGCTTTCTTT.

The CDR3 DNA follows: TGTGCCAGCAGTGACCCGGGACAGATCATGAACACTGAAGCTTTCTTT. Residues: CASSDPGQIMNTEAFF. V usage is TRBV6-1 and J usage is TRBJ1-1; 7 nucleotides match TRBD1. The V gene end was trimmed by 3 bases and the J gene end by 0 bases; junction bases not matched to a gene: 7. This CDR3 comprises 16 residues. Germline CDR1 and CDR2: MNHNS and SASEGT.

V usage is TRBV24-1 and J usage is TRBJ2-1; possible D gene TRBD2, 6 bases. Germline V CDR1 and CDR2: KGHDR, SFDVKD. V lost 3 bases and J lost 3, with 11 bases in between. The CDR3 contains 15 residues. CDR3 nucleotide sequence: TGTGCCACCAGTGATCCCGGGGACTTCTACAATGAGCAGTTCTTC. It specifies CATSDPGDFYNEQFF.

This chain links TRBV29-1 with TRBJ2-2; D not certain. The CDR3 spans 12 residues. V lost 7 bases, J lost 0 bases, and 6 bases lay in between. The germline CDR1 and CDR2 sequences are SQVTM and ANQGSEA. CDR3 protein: CSGKANTGELFF. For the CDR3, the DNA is TGCAGCGGAAAAGCGAACACCGGGGAGCTGTTTTTT.

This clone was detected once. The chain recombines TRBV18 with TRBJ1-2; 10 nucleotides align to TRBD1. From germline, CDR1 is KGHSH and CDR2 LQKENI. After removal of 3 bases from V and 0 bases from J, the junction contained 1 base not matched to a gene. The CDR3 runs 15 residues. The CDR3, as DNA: TGTGCCAGCTCACCGGGACAGGGGTCTAACTATGGCTACACCTTC. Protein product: CASSPGQGSNYGYTF.

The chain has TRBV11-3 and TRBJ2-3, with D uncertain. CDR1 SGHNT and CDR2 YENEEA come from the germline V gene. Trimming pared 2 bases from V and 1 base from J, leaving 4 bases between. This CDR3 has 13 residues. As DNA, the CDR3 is TGTGCCAGCAGCTTATATGGCACAGATACGCAGTATTTT. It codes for CASSLYGTDTQYF.

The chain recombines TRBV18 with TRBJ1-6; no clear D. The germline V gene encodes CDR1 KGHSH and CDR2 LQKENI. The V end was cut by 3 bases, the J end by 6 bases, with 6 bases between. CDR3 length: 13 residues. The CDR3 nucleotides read TGTGCCAGCTCACCGGGGAGTAATTCACCCCTCCACTTT. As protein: CASSPGSNSPLHF.

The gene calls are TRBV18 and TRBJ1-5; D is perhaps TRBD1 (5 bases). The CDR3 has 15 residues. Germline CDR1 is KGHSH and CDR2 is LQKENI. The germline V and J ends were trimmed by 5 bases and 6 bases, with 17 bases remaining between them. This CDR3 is CASSGTGLGGQPQHF. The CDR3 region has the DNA TGTGCCAGCTCAGGTACAGGTCTTGGAGGTCAGCCCCAGCATTTT.

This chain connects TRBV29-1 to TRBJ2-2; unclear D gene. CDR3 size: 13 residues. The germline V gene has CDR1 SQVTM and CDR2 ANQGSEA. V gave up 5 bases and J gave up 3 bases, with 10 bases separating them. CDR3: CSVLFPDTGELFF. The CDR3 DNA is TGCAGCGTTCTCTTTCCCGACACCGGGGAGCTGTTTTTT.

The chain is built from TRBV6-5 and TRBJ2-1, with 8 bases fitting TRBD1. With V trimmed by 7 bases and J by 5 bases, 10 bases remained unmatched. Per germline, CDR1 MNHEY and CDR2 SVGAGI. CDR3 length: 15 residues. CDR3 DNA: TGTGCCAGCAAGGGCGGACAGGGTTACCACAATGAGCAGTTCTTC. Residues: CASKGGQGYHNEQFF.

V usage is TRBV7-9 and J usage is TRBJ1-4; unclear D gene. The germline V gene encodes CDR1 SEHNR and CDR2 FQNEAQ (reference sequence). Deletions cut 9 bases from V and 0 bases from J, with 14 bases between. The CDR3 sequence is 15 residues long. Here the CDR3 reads CASFLDASTNEKLFF. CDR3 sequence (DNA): TGTGCCAGTTTTCTAGACGCCTCAACTAATGAAAAACTGTTTTTT.

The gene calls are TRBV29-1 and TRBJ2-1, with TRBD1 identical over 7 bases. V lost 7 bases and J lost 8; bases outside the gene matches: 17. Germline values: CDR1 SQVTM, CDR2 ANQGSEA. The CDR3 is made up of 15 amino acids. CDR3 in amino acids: CSGQQAEGGWDEQFF. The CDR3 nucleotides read TGCAGCGGACAACAAGCAGAAGGGGGCTGGGATGAGCAGTTCTTC.

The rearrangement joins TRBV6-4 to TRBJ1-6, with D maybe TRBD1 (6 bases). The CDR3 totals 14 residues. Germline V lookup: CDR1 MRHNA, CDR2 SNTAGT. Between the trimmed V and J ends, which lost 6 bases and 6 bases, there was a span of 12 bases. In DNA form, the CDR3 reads TGTGCCAGCAGCCTAACGGGGGCTAATTCACCCCTCCACTTT. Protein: CASSLTGANSPLHF.

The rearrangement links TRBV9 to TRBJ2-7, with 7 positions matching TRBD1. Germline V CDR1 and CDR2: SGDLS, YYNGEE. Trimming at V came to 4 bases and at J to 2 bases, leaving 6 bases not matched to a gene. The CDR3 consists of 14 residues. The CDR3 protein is CASSKPDRTYEQYF. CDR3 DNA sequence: TGTGCCAGCAGCAAACCGGACAGGACCTACGAGCAGTACTTC.

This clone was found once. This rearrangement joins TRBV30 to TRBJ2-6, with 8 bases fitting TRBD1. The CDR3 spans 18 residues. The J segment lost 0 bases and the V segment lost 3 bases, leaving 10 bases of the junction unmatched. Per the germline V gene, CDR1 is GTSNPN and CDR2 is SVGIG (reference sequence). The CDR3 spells CAWSLPGQALSGANVLTF. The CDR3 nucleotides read TGTGCCTGGAGCCTTCCGGGACAGGCTCTCTCTGGGGCCAACGTCCTGACTTTC.

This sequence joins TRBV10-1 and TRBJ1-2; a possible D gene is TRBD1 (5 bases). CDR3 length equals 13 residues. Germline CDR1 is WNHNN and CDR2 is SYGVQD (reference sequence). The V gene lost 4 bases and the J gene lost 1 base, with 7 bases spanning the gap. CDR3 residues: CASSAGINYGYTF. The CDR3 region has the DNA TGCGCCAGCAGTGCAGGGATTAACTATGGCTACACCTTC.

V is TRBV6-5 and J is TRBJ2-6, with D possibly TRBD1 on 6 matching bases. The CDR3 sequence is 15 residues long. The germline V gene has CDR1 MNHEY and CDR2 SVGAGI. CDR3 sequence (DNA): TGTTGCGTGACAGGCGGTAACTCTGGGGCCAACGTCCTGACTTTC. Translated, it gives CCVTGGNSGANVLTF.

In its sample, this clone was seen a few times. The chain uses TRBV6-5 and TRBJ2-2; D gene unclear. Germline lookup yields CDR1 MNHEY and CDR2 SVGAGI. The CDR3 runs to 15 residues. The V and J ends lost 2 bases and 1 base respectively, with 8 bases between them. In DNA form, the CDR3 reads TGTGCCAGCAGTTACGTAGGGCAGAACACCGGGGAGCTGTTTTTT. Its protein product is CASSYVGQNTGELFF.

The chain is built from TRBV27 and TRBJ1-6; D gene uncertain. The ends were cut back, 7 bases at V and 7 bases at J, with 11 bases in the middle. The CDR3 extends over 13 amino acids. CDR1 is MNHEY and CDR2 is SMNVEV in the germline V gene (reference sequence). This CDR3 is CASKEGSNSPLHF. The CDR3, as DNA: TGTGCCAGCAAGGAGGGATCCAATTCACCCCTCCACTTT.

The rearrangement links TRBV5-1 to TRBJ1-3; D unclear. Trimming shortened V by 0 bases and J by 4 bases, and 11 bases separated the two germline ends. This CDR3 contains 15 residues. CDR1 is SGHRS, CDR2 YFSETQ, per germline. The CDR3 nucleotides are TGCGCCAGCAGCTTGGCCGGTGCCTCCGGAAACACCATATATTTT. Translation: CASSLAGASGNTIYF.

The CDR3 nucleotides are TGTGCCAGGGGGCTGGCTCAGCCCCAGCATTTT. It is translated as CARGLAQPQHF. V usage is TRBV2 and J usage is TRBJ1-5; a weak D match, TRBD1 (5 bases). Deletions cut 9 bases from V and 6 bases from J, with 9 bases between. The CDR3 covers 11 residues. Germline V CDR1 and CDR2: SNHLY, FYNNEI.

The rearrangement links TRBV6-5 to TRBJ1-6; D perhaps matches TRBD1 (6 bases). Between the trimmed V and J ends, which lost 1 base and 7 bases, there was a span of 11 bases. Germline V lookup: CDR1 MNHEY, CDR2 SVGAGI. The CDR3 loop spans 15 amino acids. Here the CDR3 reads CASSYYRALNSPLHF. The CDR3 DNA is TGTGCCAGCAGTTACTACAGGGCGCTCAATTCACCCCTCCACTTT.

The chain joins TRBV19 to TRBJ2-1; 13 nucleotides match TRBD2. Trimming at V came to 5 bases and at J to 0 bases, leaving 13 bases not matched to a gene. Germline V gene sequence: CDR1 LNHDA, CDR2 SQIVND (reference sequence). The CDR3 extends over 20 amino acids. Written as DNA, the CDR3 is TGTGCCAGTAGTTCCCATGGACTAGCGGGGGAGTCGAGCTCCTACAATGAGCAGTTCTTC. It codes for CASSSHGLAGESSSYNEQFF.

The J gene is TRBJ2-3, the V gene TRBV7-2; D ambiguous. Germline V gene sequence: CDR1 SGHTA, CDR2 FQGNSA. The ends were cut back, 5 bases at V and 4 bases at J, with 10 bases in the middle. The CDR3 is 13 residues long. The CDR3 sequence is CASSLGRADTQYF. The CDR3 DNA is TGTGCCAGCAGCCTAGGACGGGCAGATACGCAGTATTTT.

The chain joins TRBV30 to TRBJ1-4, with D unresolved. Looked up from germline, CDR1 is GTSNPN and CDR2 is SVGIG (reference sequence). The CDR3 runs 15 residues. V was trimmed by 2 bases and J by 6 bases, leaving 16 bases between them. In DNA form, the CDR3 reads TGTGCCTGGAGTATAGGGAATGGCCTTGATGAAAAACTGTTTTTT. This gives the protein CAWSIGNGLDEKLFF.

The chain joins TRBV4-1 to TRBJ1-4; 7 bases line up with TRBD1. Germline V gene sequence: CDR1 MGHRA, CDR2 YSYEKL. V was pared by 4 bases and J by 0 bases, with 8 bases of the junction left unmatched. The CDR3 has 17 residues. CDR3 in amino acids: CASSPTGRGATNEKLFF. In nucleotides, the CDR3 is TGCGCCAGCAGCCCGACAGGGAGAGGTGCAACTAATGAAAAACTGTTTTTT.

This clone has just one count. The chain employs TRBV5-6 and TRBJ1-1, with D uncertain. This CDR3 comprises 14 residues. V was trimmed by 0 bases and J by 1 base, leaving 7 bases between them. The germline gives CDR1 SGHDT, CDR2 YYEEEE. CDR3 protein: CASSLGRSNTEAFF. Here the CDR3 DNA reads TGTGCCAGCAGCTTGGGACGGTCGAACACTGAAGCTTTCTTT.

The CDR3 DNA reads TGTGCCAGCAGCTTAGGGGGGTCTAGCACAGATACGCAGTATTTT. It is translated as CASSLGGSSTDTQYF. The V and J genes are TRBV11-3 and TRBJ2-3; D is tentatively TRBD1 or TRBD2 (5 bases each). The ends were cut back, 1 base at V and 0 bases at J, with 8 bases in the middle. The CDR3 covers 15 residues. Germline loops: CDR1 SGHNT, CDR2 YENEEA.

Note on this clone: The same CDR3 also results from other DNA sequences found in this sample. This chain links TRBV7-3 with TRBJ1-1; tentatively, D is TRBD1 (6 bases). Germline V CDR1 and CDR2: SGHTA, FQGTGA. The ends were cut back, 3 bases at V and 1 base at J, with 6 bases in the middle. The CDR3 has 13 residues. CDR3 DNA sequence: TGTGCCAGCAGCTTGACAGGGAACACTGAAGCTTTCTTT. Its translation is CASSLTGNTEAFF.

The CDR3 is CASSLYDNGMNTEAFF. The CDR3, as DNA: TGCGCCAGCAGCCTATACGACAACGGCATGAACACTGAAGCTTTCTTT. The chain couples TRBV4-1 to TRBJ1-1; D gene ambiguous. CDR3 length: 16 residues. V was shortened by 4 bases and J by 0 bases, with 15 bases between the two germline ends. Germline assignment: CDR1 MGHRA and CDR2 YSYEKL.